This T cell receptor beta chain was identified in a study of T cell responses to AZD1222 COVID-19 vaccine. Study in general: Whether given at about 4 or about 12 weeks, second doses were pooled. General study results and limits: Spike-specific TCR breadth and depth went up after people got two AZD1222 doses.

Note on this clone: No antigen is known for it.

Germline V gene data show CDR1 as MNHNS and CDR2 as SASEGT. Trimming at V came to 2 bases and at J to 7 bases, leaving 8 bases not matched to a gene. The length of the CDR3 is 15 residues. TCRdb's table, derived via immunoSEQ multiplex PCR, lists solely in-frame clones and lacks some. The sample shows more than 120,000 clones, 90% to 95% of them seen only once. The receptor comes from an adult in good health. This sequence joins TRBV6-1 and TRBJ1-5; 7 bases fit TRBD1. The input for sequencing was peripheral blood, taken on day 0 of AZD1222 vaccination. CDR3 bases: TGTGCCAGCAGTGAACCGTCAGGGGGTGGACAGCCCCAGCATTTT. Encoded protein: CASSEPSGGGQPQHF.